What follows describes a single T cell receptor beta chain. The assay was immunoSEQ multiplex PCR, and TCRdb's table has in-frame clones only and misses some. The sample records about 93,000 clones, 90% to 95% being singletons. V lost 3 bases to trimming and J lost 8 bases; unmatched junction nucleotides: 5. From germline, CDR1 is SEHNR and CDR2 FQNEAQ (reference sequence). This CDR3 is built from 14 residues. These data are taken from a study of OX40 agonist ivuxolimab in advanced cancers. At the level of the study: Patients in dose escalation had liver, melanoma, kidney or head and neck cancers. Partial responses were observed in three patients, of whom one had hepatocellular carcinoma and two had cutaneous melanoma.

Prior autoimmune disease or systemic immunosuppression barred patients. This specimen was CD4+ or CD8+ T cells sorted from blood, taken in a trial of the OX40 agonist ivuxolimab. The V and J genes are TRBV7-9 and TRBJ2-1; 9 bases map to TRBD2. The source is an adult with an advanced solid tumor such as melanoma, head and neck, liver or kidney cancer. The CDR3 coding sequence is TGTGCCAGCAGCTTTAGCGGGAGTTCTGATGAGCAGTTCTTC. Protein sequence: CASSFSGSSDEQFF.